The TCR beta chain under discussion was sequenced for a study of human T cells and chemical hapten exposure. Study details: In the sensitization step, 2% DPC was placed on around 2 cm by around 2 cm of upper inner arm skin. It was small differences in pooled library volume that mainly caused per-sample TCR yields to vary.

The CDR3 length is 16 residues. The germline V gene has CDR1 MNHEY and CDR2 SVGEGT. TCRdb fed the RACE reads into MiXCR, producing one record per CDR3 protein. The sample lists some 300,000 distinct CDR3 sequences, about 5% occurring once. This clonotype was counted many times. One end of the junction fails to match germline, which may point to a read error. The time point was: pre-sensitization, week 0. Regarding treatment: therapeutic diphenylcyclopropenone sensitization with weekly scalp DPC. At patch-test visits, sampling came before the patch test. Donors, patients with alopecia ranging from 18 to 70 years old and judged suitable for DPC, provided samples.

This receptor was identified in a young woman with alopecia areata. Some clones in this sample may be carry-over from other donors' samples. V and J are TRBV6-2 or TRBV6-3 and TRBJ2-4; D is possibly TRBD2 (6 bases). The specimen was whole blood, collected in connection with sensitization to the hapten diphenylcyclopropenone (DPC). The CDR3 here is CASGYSGRLAKNIQYF. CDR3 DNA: TGTGCCAGCGGTTATAGCGGAAGACTAGCCAAAAACATTCAGTACTTC.